Following are 19 T cell receptor beta chains from one sample sequenced in a study of blood T cell repertoires in COVID-19. Sequenced by immunoSEQ multiplex PCR; TCRdb stores in-frame clones only, minus some. The profile shows 250,000 to 300,000 clones, 80% to 90% of them singletons. Sequenced sample: peripheral blood. Every receptor here comes from a woman aged 70-85 years with acute or convalescent COVID-19.

CDR3 coding DNA: TGCGCCAGCAGCTTGGAACAGGGATCTGGCTACACCTTC. This codes for CASSLEQGSGYTF. J is TRBJ1-2 and V is TRBV5-1; maybe TRBD1 (6 bases). V was cut by 0 bases and J by 7 bases, with 10 bases left in between. The CDR3 is 13 residues long. The germline gives CDR1 SGHRS, CDR2 YFSETQ.

The J gene is TRBJ2-1, the V gene TRBV7-6; D is ambiguous. The ends were cut back, 0 bases at V and 0 bases at J, with 6 bases in the middle. CDR1 is SGHVS, CDR2 FNYEAQ, per germline. CDR3 length equals 15 residues. The CDR3 loop is CASSLARSSYNEQFF. CDR3 nucleotide sequence: TGTGCCAGCAGCTTAGCGAGGAGCTCCTACAATGAGCAGTTCTTC.

The chain couples TRBV19 to TRBJ1-4, with 8 bases that match TRBD1. V lost 9 bases to trimming and J lost 8 bases; unmatched junction nucleotides: 11. The CDR3 has 14 amino acids. Germline CDR1 reads LNHDA; CDR2 reads SQIVND (reference sequence). Here the CDR3 reads CASRDRGRAEKLFF. Written as DNA, the CDR3 is TGTGCCAGCCGCGACAGGGGCCGAGCAGAAAAACTGTTTTTT.

The chain uses TRBV5-1 and TRBJ1-4, with D possibly being TRBD1 (5 bases). The CDR3 totals 16 residues. Trimming removed 2 bases from V and 0 bases from J, with 11 bases in between. From germline, CDR1 is SGHRS and CDR2 YFSETQ. In DNA, the CDR3 is TGCGCCAGCAGCTTAGGGGACTTTGCAACTAATGAAAAACTGTTTTTT. This gives the protein CASSLGDFATNEKLFF.

This chain uses TRBV7-2 with TRBJ2-7; D is perhaps TRBD2 (6 bases). Germline V lookup: CDR1 SGHTA, CDR2 FQGNSA. This CDR3 comprises 16 residues. V lost 1 base, J lost 1 base, and 14 bases lay in between. The CDR3 DNA sequence: TGTGCCAGCAGCTTAGTTGGTAGCGGAATATCCTACGAGCAGTACTTC. Its translation: CASSLVGSGISYEQYF.

CDR3 bases: TGCGCCAGCAGCTTGGATCCGACAGGCTATGGCTACACCTTC. Its protein is CASSLDPTGYGYTF. The genes are TRBV5-1 and TRBJ1-2, with a possible D match to TRBD1 (6 bases). This CDR3 has 14 residues. CDR1 is SGHRS and CDR2 is YFSETQ in the germline V gene. V lost 0 bases and J lost 4, with 10 bases in between.

The chain carries TRBV30 and TRBJ2-5; D gene uncertain. The germline gives CDR1 GTSNPN, CDR2 SVGIG (reference sequence). Trimming removed 0 bases at V and 9 bases at J, with 11 bases between. CDR3 size: 12 residues. CDR3 nucleotide sequence: TGTGCCTGGAGTGTCGCCTTTACGGCCCAGTACTTC. Protein product: CAWSVAFTAQYF. The complete variable domain, with remaining parts taken from reference TRBV30 and TRBJ2-5, reads SQTIHQWPATLVQPVGSPLSLECTVEGTSNPNLYWYRQAAGRGLQLLFYSVGIGQISSEVPQNLSASRPQDRQFILSSKKLLLSDSGFYLCAWSVAFTAQYFGPGTRLLVL.

This clone was seen a few times. This rearrangement joins TRBV2 to TRBJ1-1, with 9 bases fitting TRBD1. V trimming: 6 bases; J trimming: 4 bases; junction bases outside the gene matches: 3. CDR3 length: 13 amino acids. CDR1 and CDR2 (germline): SNHLY, FYNNEI. The CDR3 sequence is CASRGTGFTEAFF. In DNA, the CDR3 is TGTGCCAGCAGGGGGACAGGGTTCACTGAAGCTTTCTTT.

V is TRBV5-6 and J is TRBJ2-2; 8 bases match TRBD2. The length of the CDR3 is 16 residues. V shed 8 bases and J 3 bases; nucleotides not matched to a gene: 12. Germline-derived CDR1 and CDR2 are SGHDT and YYEEEE. CDR3 nucleotide sequence: TGTGCCAGTAAAGAACTAGGGCGGGGGGACACCGGGGAGCTGTTTTTT. Its protein is CASKELGRGDTGELFF.

The V and J genes are TRBV5-6 and TRBJ1-2; no firm D call. The germline V gene has CDR1 SGHDT and CDR2 YYEEEE. This CDR3 is 14 amino acids long. The V gene lost 0 bases and the J gene lost 5 bases, with 11 bases spanning the gap. CDR3 in DNA: TGTGCCAGCAGCTTGGTTTATGCAGGTTATGGCTACACCTTC. Translation gives CASSLVYAGYGYTF.

The V gene is TRBV10-1, the J gene TRBJ2-3; TRBD2 matches 7 bases. The CDR3 has 13 amino acids. In germline, CDR1 is WNHNN, CDR2 SYGVQD (reference sequence). Trimming took 3 bases from V and 5 from J; bases not matched to a gene: 2. The CDR3 region is CASSETGGDTQYF. Here the CDR3 DNA reads TGCGCCAGCAGTGAAACGGGGGGAGATACGCAGTATTTT.

This chain links TRBV12-2 with TRBJ2-5; the table assigns TRBD1, which was not confirmed against the DNA. TRBV12-2 is annotated as a pseudogene. The CDR3 is 14 amino acids. The DNA of the CDR3 is TGTGCAAGTCGCTTAGCGGGCCCGACAGAGACCCAGTACTTC. Encoded protein: CASRLAGPTETQYF.

The J gene is TRBJ2-7, the V gene TRBV3-1 (or the pseudogene TRBV3-2); the D gene is possibly TRBD2 (5 bases). The CDR3 sequence is 12 residues long. The V end was cut by 8 bases, the J end by 7 bases, with 15 bases between. The V gene's germline CDR1 is LGHDT and CDR2 YNNKEL (reference sequence). The chain's CDR3 is CASEGPTPEQYF. DNA of the CDR3: TGTGCCAGCGAGGGCCCCACGCCGGAGCAGTACTTC.

Note on this clone: Germline is not matched at one junction end, which may reflect a read error. The rearrangement joins TRBV6-1 to TRBJ1-1; D perhaps matches TRBD1 (5 bases). This CDR3 has 14 residues. The V gene's germline CDR1 is MNHNS and CDR2 SASEGT. CDR3 sequence: CASSKAGGGGEAFF. Written as DNA, the CDR3 is TGTGCCAGCAGTAAAGCGGGGGGGGGAGGCGAAGCTTTCTTT.

The J gene is TRBJ1-4, the V gene TRBV30, with D possibly matching TRBD1 (5 bases). Germline values: CDR1 GTSNPN, CDR2 SVGIG (reference sequence). The CDR3 contains 13 residues. V lost 5 bases, J lost 10 bases, and 17 bases lay in between. DNA for the CDR3: TGTGCCTGGTCCCAGGGCAGCTTGGGAAAACTGTTTTTT. This gives the protein CAWSQGSLGKLFF.

The chain couples TRBV18 to TRBJ2-3; D perhaps matches TRBD1 (5 bases). V gave up 5 bases and J gave up 10 bases, with 13 bases separating them. Per germline, CDR1 KGHSH and CDR2 LQKENI. This CDR3 region has 12 residues. CDR3 protein: CASSTDKAPQYF. The CDR3 DNA sequence: TGTGCCAGCTCAACGGACAAAGCGCCGCAGTATTTT.

The chain recombines TRBV28 with TRBJ2-1, with TRBD2 matching 7 bases. Germline V gene data show CDR1 as MDHEN and CDR2 as SYDVKM. This CDR3 has 13 residues. The ends lost 8 bases at V and 9 bases at J; junction bases unmatched: 10. CDR3 bases: TGTGCCAGCGGGATCCGACTAGCTGGTGAGCAGTTCTTC. The encoded protein is CASGIRLAGEQFF.

The chain has TRBV18 and TRBJ1-1; the match to TRBD1 covers 9 bases. V trimming: 2 bases; J trimming: 5 bases; junction bases outside the gene matches: 3. Germline values: CDR1 KGHSH, CDR2 LQKENI. This CDR3 contains 14 residues. CDR3 DNA sequence: TGTGCCAGCTCACCAGGGACAGGGAGGACTGAAGCTTTCTTT. As protein: CASSPGTGRTEAFF.

The gene calls are TRBV12-3 or TRBV12-4 and TRBJ2-5; D is unresolved. Trimming shortened V by 6 bases and J by 3 bases, and 11 bases separated the two germline ends. The CDR3 is 13 residues long. The CDR3 DNA follows: TGTGCCAGCAGGAACTACACTGAAGAGACCCAGTACTTC. This encodes CASRNYTEETQYF.